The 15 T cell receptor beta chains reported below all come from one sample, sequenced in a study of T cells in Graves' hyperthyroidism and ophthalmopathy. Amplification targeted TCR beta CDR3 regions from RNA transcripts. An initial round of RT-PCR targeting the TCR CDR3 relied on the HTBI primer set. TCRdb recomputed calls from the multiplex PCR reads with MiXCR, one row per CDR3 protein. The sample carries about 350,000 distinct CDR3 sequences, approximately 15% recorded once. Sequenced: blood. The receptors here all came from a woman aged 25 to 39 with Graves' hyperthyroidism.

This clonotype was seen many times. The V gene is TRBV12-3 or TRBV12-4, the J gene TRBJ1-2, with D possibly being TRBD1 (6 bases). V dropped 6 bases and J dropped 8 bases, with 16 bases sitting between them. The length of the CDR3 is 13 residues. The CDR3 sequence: CASSAGGRGGYTF. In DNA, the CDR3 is TGTGCCAGCAGCGCTGGGGGGCGTGGAGGCTACACCTTC.

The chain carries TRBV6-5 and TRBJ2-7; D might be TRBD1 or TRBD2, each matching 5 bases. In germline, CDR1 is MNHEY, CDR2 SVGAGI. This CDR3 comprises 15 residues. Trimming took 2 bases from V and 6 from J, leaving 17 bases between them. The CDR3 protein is CASSYGGRGLSEQYF. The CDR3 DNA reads TGTGCCAGCAGTTACGGAGGTAGGGGATTGAGCGAGCAGTACTTC.

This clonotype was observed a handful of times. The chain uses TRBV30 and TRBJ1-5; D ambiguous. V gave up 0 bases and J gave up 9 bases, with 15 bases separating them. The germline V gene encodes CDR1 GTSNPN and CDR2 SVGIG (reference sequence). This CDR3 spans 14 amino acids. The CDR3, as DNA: TGTGCCTGGAGTGTACAGACAACTTGGGGGCCCCAGCATTTT. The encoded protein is CAWSVQTTWGPQHF.

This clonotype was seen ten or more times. The CDR3 region has the DNA TGTGCCAGCAGACGACCGGGACAGGGCAGATCGGGAAGCACAGATACGCAGTATTTT. It specifies CASRRPGQGRSGSTDTQYF. The chain joins TRBV28 to TRBJ2-3; 9 bases map to TRBD1. The ends lost 6 bases at V and 0 bases at J; junction bases unmatched: 16. Looked up from germline, CDR1 is MDHEN and CDR2 is SYDVKM. The CDR3 loop spans 19 amino acids.

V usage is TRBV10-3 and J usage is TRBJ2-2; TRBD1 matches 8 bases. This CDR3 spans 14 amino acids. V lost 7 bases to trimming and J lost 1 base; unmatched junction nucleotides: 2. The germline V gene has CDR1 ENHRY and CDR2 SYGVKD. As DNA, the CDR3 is TGTGCCATCACTGGGACAGGGAACACCGGGGAGCTGTTTTTT. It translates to CAITGTGNTGELFF.

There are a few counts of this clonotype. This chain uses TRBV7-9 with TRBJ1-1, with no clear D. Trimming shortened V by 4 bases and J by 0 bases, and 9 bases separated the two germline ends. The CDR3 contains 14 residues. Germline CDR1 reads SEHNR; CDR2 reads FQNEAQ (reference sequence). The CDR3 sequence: CASSSTRMNTEAFF. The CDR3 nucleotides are TGTGCCAGCAGCTCCACCCGAATGAACACTGAAGCTTTCTTT. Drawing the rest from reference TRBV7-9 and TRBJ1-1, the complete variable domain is DTGVSQNPRHKITKRGQNVTFRCDPISEHNRLYWYRQTLGQGPEFLTYFQNEAQLEKSRLLSDRFSAERPKGSFSTLEIQRTEQGDSAMYLCASSSTRMNTEAFFGQGTRLTVV.

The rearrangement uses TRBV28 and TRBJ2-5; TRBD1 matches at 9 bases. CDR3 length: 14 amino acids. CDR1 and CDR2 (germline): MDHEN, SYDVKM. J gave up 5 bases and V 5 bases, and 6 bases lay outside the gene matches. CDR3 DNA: TGTGCCAGCAGTAACAGGGGGCGGCTGGAGACCCAGTACTTC. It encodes CASSNRGRLETQYF. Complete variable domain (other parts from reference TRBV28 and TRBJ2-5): DVKVTQSSRYLVKRTGEKVFLECVQDMDHENMFWYRQDPGLGLRLIYFSYDVKMKEKGDIPEGYSVSREKKERFSLILESASTNQTSMYLCASSNRGRLETQYFGPGTRLLVL.

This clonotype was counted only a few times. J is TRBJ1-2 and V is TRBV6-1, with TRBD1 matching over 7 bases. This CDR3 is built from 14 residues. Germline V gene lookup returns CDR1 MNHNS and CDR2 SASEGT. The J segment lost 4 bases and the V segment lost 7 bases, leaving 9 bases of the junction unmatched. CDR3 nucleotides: TGTGCCAGCATAGCAGGGGGATTTGGCTATGGCTACACCTTC. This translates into CASIAGGFGYGYTF.

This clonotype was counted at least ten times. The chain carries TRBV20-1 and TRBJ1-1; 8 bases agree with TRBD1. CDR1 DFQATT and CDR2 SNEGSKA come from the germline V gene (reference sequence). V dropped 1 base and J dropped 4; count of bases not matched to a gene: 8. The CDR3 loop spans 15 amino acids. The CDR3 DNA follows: TGCAGTGCTAGAGCTAGGACAGGGTTGCCCACTGAAGCTTTCTTT. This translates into CSARARTGLPTEAFF.

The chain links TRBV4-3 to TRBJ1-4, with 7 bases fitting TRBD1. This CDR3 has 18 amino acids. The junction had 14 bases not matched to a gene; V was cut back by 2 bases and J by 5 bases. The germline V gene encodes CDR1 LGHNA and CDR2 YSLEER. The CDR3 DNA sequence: TGCGCCAGCAGCCAATCGAGACAGGGAAATGGCATCAATGAAAAACTGTTTTTT. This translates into CASSQSRQGNGINEKLFF.

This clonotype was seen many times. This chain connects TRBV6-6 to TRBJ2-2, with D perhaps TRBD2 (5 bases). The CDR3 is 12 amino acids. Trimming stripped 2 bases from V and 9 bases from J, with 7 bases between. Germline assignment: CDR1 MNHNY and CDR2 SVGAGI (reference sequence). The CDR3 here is CASSYGGRELFF. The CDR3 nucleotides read TGTGCCAGCAGTTACGGAGGCAGGGAGCTGTTTTTT.

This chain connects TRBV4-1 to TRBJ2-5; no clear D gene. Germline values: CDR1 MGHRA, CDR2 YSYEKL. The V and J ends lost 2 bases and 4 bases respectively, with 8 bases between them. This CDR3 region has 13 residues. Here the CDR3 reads CASSQQDPETQYF. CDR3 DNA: TGCGCCAGCAGCCAACAGGATCCAGAGACCCAGTACTTC.

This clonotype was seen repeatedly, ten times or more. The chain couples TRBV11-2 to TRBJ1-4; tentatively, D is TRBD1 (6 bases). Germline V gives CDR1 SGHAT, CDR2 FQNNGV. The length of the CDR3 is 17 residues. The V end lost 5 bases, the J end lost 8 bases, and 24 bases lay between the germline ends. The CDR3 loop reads CASSVYLWPRGGEKLFF. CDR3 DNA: TGTGCCAGCAGCGTTTATCTCTGGCCGAGAGGGGGAGAAAAACTGTTTTTT.

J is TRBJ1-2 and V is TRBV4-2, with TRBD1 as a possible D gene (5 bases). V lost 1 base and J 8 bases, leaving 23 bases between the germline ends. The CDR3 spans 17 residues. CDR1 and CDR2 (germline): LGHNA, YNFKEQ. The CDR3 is CASSQGRLAGSLGGYTF. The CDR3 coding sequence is TGTGCCAGCAGCCAAGGCCGTCTGGCAGGGAGCCTGGGCGGCTACACCTTC.

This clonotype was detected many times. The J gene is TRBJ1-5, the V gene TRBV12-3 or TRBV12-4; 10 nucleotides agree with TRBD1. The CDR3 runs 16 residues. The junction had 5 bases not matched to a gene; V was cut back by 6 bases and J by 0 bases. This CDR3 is CASRGGQGISNQPQHF. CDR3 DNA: TGTGCCAGCAGGGGGGGACAGGGGATTAGCAATCAGCCCCAGCATTTT.